This TCR beta chain was identified during a study of T cell responses to AZD1222 COVID-19 vaccine. Sequenced by immunoSEQ multiplex PCR; TCRdb stores in-frame clones only, minus some. The sample contains 100,000 to 130,000 clones, about 92% of which appear only once. Study findings and constraints: Repertoire sampling was restricted to post-peak T cell response timepoints. Donors in the cohort were predominantly white British and more often female, and clonal diversity was possibly underestimated. Spike-wide coverage was observed for vaccine-associated CD4 TCRs, with dominant responses at 160-218 and 743-854. As reported, nearly half of all spike-specific TCRs target variant regions that are unmutated.

Concerning this clone itself: Its matching antigen is unknown.

This receptor was taken from an adult in good health. The sequencing used peripheral blood, collected on day 0 of MenACWY control vaccination.

Here the CDR3 DNA reads TGTGCCAGCAGTTTCGCCGGGCTTGACTCTGGAAACACCATATATTTT. Encoded protein: CASSFAGLDSGNTIYF. The chain recombines TRBV6-5 with TRBJ1-3, with D unresolved. This CDR3 is built from 16 residues. The germline V and J ends were trimmed by 4 bases and 0 bases, with 13 bases remaining between them. Germline lookup yields CDR1 MNHEY and CDR2 SVGAGI.